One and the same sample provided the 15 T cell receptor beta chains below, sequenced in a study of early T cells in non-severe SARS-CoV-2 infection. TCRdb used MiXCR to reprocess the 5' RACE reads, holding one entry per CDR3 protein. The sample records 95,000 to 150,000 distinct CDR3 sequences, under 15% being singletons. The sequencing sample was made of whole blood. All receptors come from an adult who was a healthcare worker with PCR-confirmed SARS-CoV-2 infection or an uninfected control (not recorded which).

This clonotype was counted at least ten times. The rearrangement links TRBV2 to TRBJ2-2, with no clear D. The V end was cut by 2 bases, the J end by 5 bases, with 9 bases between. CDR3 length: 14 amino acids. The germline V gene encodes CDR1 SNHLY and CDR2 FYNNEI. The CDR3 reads CASSEMRRTGELFF. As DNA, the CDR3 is TGTGCCAGCAGTGAAATGAGGCGGACCGGGGAGCTGTTTTTT. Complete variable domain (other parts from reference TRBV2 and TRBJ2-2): EPEVTQTPSHQVTQMGQEVILRCVPISNHLYFYWYRQILGQKVEFLVSFYNNEISEKSEIFDDQFSVERPDGSNFTLKIRSTKLEDSAMYFCASSEMRRTGELFFGEGSRLTVL.

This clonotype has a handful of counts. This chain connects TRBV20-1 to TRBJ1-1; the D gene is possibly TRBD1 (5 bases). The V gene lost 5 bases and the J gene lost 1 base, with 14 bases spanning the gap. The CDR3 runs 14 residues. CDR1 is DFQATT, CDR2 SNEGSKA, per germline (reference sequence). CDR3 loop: CSAFWDVWNTEAFF. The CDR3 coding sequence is TGCAGTGCTTTCTGGGACGTCTGGAACACTGAAGCTTTCTTT.

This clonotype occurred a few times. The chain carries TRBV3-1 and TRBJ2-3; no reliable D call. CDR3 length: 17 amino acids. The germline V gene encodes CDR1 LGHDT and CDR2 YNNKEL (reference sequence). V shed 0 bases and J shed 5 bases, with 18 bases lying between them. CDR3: CASSQDLTVKPGDTQYF. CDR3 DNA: TGTGCCAGCAGCCAAGATCTAACGGTGAAACCGGGAGATACGCAGTATTTT.

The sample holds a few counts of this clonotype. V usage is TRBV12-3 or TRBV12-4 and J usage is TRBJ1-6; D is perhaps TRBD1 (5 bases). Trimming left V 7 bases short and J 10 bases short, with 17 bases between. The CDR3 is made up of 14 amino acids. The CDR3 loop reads CASTFQGTGSPLHF. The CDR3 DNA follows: TGTGCCAGCACCTTTCAGGGAACCGGATCACCCCTCCACTTT.

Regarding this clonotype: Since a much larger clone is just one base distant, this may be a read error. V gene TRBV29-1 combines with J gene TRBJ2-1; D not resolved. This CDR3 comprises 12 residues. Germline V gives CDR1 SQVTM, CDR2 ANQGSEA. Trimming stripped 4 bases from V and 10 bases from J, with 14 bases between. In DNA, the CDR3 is TGCAGCGTTGCCAAGCTTCTGGGAGAGCAGTTCTTC. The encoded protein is CSVAKLLGEQFF.

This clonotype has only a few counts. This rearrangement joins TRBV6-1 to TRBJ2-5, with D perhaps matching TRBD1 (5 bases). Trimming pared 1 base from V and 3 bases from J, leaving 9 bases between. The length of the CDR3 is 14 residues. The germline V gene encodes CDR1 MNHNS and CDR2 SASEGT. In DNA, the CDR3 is TGTGCCAGCAGTGAAGTCAGGGTTAAAGAGACCCAGTACTTC. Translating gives CASSEVRVKETQYF.

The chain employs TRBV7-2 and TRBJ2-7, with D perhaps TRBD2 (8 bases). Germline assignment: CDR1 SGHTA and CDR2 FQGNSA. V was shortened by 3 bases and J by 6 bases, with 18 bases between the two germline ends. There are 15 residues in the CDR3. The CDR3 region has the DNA TGTGCCAGCAGCTTTAGCGGGACAGCCCCAACCGAGCAGTACTTC. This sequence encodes CASSFSGTAPTEQYF.

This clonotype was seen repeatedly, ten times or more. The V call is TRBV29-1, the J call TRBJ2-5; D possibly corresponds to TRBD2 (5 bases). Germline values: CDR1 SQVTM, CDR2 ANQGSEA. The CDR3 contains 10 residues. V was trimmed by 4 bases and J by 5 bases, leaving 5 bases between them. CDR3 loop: CSVGEETQYF. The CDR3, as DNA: TGCAGCGTTGGGGAGGAGACCCAGTACTTC.

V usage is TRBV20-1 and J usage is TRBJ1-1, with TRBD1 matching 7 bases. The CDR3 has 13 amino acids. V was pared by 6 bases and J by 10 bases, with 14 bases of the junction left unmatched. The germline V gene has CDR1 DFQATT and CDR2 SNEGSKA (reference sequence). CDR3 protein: CSADSGGLTAAFF. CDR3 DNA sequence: TGCAGTGCAGACTCAGGGGGGTTGACGGCAGCTTTCTTT.

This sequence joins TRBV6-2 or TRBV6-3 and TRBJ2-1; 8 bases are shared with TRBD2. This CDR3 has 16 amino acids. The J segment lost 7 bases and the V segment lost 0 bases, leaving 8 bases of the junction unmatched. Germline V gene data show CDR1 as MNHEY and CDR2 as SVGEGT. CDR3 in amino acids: CASSYSFGIAGNEQFF. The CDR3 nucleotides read TGTGCCAGCAGTTACTCCTTCGGGATAGCGGGGAATGAGCAGTTCTTC.

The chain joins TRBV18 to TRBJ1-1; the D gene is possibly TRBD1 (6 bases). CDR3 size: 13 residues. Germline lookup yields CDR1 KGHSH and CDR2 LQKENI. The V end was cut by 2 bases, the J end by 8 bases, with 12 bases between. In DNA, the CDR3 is TGTGCCAGCTCACCATCGCGGGACATCGAAGCTTTCTTT. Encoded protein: CASSPSRDIEAFF. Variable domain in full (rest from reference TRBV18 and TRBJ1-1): NAGVMQNPRHLVRRRGQEARLRCSPMKGHSHVYWYRQLPEEGLKFMVYLQKENIIDESGMPKERFSAEFPKEGPSILRIQQVVRGDSAAYFCASSPSRDIEAFFGQGTRLTVV.

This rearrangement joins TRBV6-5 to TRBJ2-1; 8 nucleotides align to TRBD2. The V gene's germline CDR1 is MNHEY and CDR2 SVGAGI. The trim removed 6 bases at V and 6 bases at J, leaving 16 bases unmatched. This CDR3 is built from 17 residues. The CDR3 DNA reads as TGTGCCAGCAGCCACCCGGCCGGGGGGGGAACAGTCAATGAGCAGTTCTTC. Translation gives CASSHPAGGGTVNEQFF.

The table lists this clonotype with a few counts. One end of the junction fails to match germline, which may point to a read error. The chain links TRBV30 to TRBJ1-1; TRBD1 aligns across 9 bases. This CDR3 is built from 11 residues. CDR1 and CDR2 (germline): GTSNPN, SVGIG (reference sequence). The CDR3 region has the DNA TGTGCCTGGATGTGGACAGGGGCCTTGGTCTTT. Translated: CAWMWTGALVF.

DNA of the CDR3: TGTGCCAGCAGCTTAGATTACGGACGGAACAATGAGCAGTTCTTC. Amino acid sequence: CASSLDYGRNNEQFF. The rearrangement uses TRBV7-9 and TRBJ2-1; D call uncertain. Trimming took off 1 base at V and 5 bases at J, with 12 bases between the two ends. Germline V CDR1 and CDR2: SEHNR, FQNEAQ (reference sequence). The CDR3 consists of 15 residues. The variable domain in full, with the rest retrieved from reference TRBV7-9 and TRBJ2-1, is DTGVSQNPRHKITKRGQNVTFRCDPISEHNRLYWYRQTLGQGPEFLTYFQNEAQLEKSRLLSDRFSAERPKGSFSTLEIQRTEQGDSAMYLCASSLDYGRNNEQFFGPGTRLTVL.

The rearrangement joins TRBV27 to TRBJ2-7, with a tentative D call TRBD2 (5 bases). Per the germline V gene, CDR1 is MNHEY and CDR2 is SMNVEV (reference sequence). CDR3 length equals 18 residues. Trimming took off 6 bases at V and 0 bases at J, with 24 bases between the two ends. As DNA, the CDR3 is TGTGCCAGCAGCCCCAAGGTATCTCTAACTACTAGCTCCTACGAGCAGTACTTC. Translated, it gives CASSPKVSLTTSSYEQYF.